This TCR beta chain was recorded in a study of cytomegalovirus exposure and HLA in healthy donors. The PCR employed 60 Vbeta primers together with 13 Jbeta primers. Profiled with immunoSEQ multiplex PCR; TCRdb holds only in-frame clones, not every one. The sample consists of tens of thousands of clones, 60% to 85% of them appearing once. Germline-derived CDR1 and CDR2 are MNHEY and SVGAGI. Trimming took off 6 bases at V and 8 bases at J, with 8 bases between the two ends. CDR3 length: 11 amino acids. The TCR was taken from a man aged 35-49 years in good health and CMV-seronegative. Sequences were obtained from PBMCs. The chain joins TRBV6-5 to TRBJ2-1, with D tentatively TRBD1 (6 bases). This CDR3 reads CASRKGDEQFF. CDR3 nucleotides: TGTGCCAGCAGGAAGGGGGATGAGCAGTTCTTC.